This T cell receptor (beta chain) was documented in a study of blood T cell repertoires in COVID-19. The overall study: Donors in the United States, Italy and Spain gave samples during acute or convalescent COVID-19. The cDNA or gDNA used as material had been derived from T cells, B-cell-depleted T cells, or PBMCs.

Authors' data handling: How many nucleated cells were present was estimated from reference gene primer amplification. Assay used: immunoSEQ multiplex PCR; TCRdb lists only in-frame clones, some missing. The D gene and trimming were derived from the DNA, and the V and J assignments and clone size from that table. The sample includes about 380,000 clones, more than 70% of them seen just once. CDR3 length: 15 residues. The source of this sequence is a man aged 35-49 years with acute or convalescent COVID-19. The rearrangement links TRBV21-1 to TRBJ2-3; the table calls TRBD1, which could not be checked here. TRBV21-1 is a pseudogene locus. Sequenced material: peripheral blood. CDR3: CASSKGQLCTDTQYF. The CDR3 region has the DNA TGTGCCAGCAGCAAAGGACAGCTATGCACAGATACGCAGTATTTT.